The rows below give T cell receptor beta chains drawn from one sample of a study of cytomegalovirus exposure and HLA in healthy donors. The assay was immunoSEQ multiplex PCR, and TCRdb's table has in-frame clones only and misses some. This sample has about 120,000 clones, with about 80% found just once. The source material was PBMCs. Source of these receptors: a human donor in good health. Both conserved end residues are part of each CDR3. A D gene is named only where the DNA matches it firmly. Part of the rows lack a size; the others show once, few, many or a class for expanded clones.

TRBJ1-5 NA TRBV2 TRBD1 CASSVRQGSSADQPQHF TGTGCCAGCAGTGTCCGACAGGGGAGTTCGGCTGATCAGCCCCAGCATTTT
TRBJ2-7 NA TRBV12-5 TRBD2 CASGLVGRGKYYEQYF TGTGCTAGTGGTTTGGTAGGGCGGGGGAAGTACTACGAGCAGTACTTC
TRBJ1-1 NA TRBV5-4 TRBD1 CASSLGDRGPLNTEAFF TGTGCCAGCAGCTTGGGCGACAGGGGCCCTCTGAACACTGAAGCTTTCTTT
TRBJ2-1 NA TRBV5-1 TRBD1 CASSLEGQGTNEQFF TGCGCCAGCAGCTTGGAAGGACAGGGAACGAATGAGCAGTTCTTC
TRBJ1-1 NA TRBV29-1 NA CSVKSQGSTEAFF TGCAGCGTTAAGTCACAGGGCTCCACTGAAGCTTTCTTT
TRBJ2-3 NA TRBV7-2 TRBD2 CASRTGGSSTDTQYF TGTGCCAGCAGAACCGGGGGGTCTAGCACAGATACGCAGTATTTT
TRBJ1-2 NA TRBV6-5 NA CASSAGDYGYTF TGTGCCAGCAGCGCAGGGGACTATGGCTACACCTTC
TRBJ1-1 once TRBV6-6 NA CASSYGGPSEAFF TGTGCCAGCAGTTACGGAGGACCTAGTGAAGCTTTCTTT
TRBJ1-1 NA TRBV29-1 TRBD1 CSAGQGVTEAFF TGCAGCGCCGGACAGGGAGTAACTGAAGCTTTCTTT
TRBJ1-5 once TRBV28 NA CASSLAGNQPQHF TGTGCCAGCAGTCTTGCAGGCAATCAGCCCCAGCATTTT
TRBJ2-2 NA TRBV6-5 NA CASSHDRPAAGELFF TGTGCCAGCAGCCACGACAGGCCCGCGGCCGGGGAGCTGTTTTTT
TRBJ1-1 few TRBV5-1 NA CASSFTGTEAFF TGCGCCAGCAGTTTTACAGGGACTGAAGCTTTCTTT
TRBJ2-7 NA TRBV4-1 TRBD2 CASSQGLLTSAREQYF TGCGCCAGCAGCCAAGGGCTCTTAACTAGCGCCAGGGAGCAGTACTTC
TRBJ1-6 NA TRBV19 NA CASRPSTLYNSPLHF TGTGCCAGTAGGCCATCGACTCTCTATAATTCACCCCTCCACTTT
TRBJ2-1 NA TRBV7-2 TRBD2 CASSYTGTSGNNEQFF TGTGCCAGCAGCTATACCGGGACTAGCGGGAACAATGAGCAGTTCTTC
TRBJ1-5 NA TRBV19 NA CASSIGVPAGGNQPQHF TGTGCCAGTAGTATCGGCGTCCCCGCCGGGGGGAATCAGCCCCAGCATTTT
TRBJ2-3 few TRBV5-8 NA CASSLLRGDTQYF TGTGCCAGCAGCTTACTTCGGGGTGATACGCAGTATTTT
TRBJ1-6 once TRBV12-5 NA CASGLGRLSPLHF TGTGCTAGTGGTTTAGGGAGGCTTTCACCCCTCCACTTT
TRBJ2-7 NA TRBV13 NA CASSLGGVAYEQYF TGTGCCAGCAGCTTAGGAGGGGTGGCCTACGAGCAGTACTTC
TRBJ2-5 NA TRBV10-3 TRBD1 CAISDMRQGQETQYF TGTGCCATCAGTGACATGCGACAGGGGCAAGAGACCCAGTACTTC
TRBJ1-1 NA TRBV9 NA CASSGTWGDTEAFF TGTGCCAGCAGCGGAACTTGGGGGGACACTGAAGCTTTCTTT
TRBJ1-5 few TRBV5-1 TRBD1 CASSLGGDQPQHF TGCGCCAGCAGCCTAGGGGGCGATCAGCCCCAGCATTTT
TRBJ2-7 NA TRBV2 NA CASTGFPRTYEQYF TGTGCCAGCACCGGGTTCCCCCGTACCTACGAGCAGTACTTC
TRBJ2-3 few TRBV7-8 NA CASSPTDTQYF TGTGCCAGCAGCCCTACAGATACGCAGTATTTT
TRBJ1-6 medium-sized TRBV7-6 NA CASSLGGDSPLHF TGTGCCAGCAGCTTAGGGGGAGACTCACCCCTCCACTTT
TRBJ1-5 NA TRBV29-1 TRBD1 CSDLTGGDQPQHF TGCAGCGATTTGACAGGGGGCGATCAGCCCCAGCATTTT
TRBJ2-5 NA TRBV2 TRBD1 CASTWTGSRETQYF TGTGCCAGCACGTGGACAGGGTCTAGGGAGACCCAGTACTTC
TRBJ1-2 once TRBV7-9 NA CASSLLSLARSRGYGYTF TGTGCCAGCAGCTTACTCTCTCTGGCGCGCAGTAGGGGCTATGGCTACACCTTC
TRBJ1-1 NA TRBV7-9 TRBD1 CASSLFLTGGLTEAFF TGTGCCAGCAGCTTATTCCTGACAGGGGGCCTCACTGAAGCTTTCTTT
TRBJ1-1 NA TRBV9 NA CASSVDSGAYTEAFF TGTGCCAGCAGCGTAGATTCTGGAGCGTACACTGAAGCTTTCTTT
TRBJ2-7 once TRBV7-2 NA CASSLETGFSYEQYF TGTGCCAGCAGCTTAGAGACAGGCTTCTCCTACGAGCAGTACTTC
TRBJ1-5 NA TRBV10-3 NA CASRGGTFQPQHF TGTGCCAGCAGGGGAGGGACATTTCAGCCCCAGCATTTT
TRBJ2-2 NA TRBV19 NA CASSTSPGRGSGELFF TGTGCCAGTAGTACCTCCCCCGGGCGGGGCTCCGGGGAGCTGTTTTTT
TRBJ2-1 NA TRBV4-1 NA CASTQLDGGNEQFF TGCGCCAGCACCCAACTAGACGGGGGCAATGAGCAGTTCTTC
TRBJ2-7 NA TRBV6-5 TRBD2 CASSAPGGATEQYF TGTGCCAGCAGTGCCCCCGGGGGGGCGACTGAGCAGTACTTC